The rows below give T cell receptor beta chains drawn from one sample of a study of T cells in Graves' hyperthyroidism and ophthalmopathy. From the multiplex PCR reads, TCRdb called clonotypes with MiXCR, one entry per CDR3 protein. The sample lists about 720,000 distinct CDR3 sequences, 16% occurring once. The specimen sequenced was blood. The receptors originated from a man between 18 and 35 years old with Graves' hyperthyroidism. Both conserved end residues are part of each CDR3. Fields, in order: J gene, V gene, D gene, clone size, CDR3 DNA, CDR3 protein. D genes are given only for firm matches. Clone size is shown for a subset of rows, as once, few, many or a class of expanded clone.

>TRBJ1-1|TRBV6-2/TRBV6-3|TRBD1|.
TGTGCCAGCAGGCTGGGACAGCGAGAAGCTTTCTTT
CASRLGQREAFF
>TRBJ2-3|TRBV29-1|TRBD2|.
TGCAGCGTAGAACTAGCGGGAGAGGGTGGTACAGATACGCAGTATTTT
CSVELAGEGGTDTQYF
>TRBJ2-7|TRBV27|.|many
TGTGCCAGCAGTTTAAGTGGTTTACACGAGCAGTACTTC
CASSLSGLHEQYF
>TRBJ2-7|TRBV6-1|.|few
TGTGCCAGCAGTGAGGGTTACTACGAGCAGTACTTC
CASSEGYYEQYF
>TRBJ1-1|TRBV7-2|.|many
TGTGCCAGCAGCTTAACCTCCCTTAACACTGAAGCTTTCTTT
CASSLTSLNTEAFF
>TRBJ2-5|TRBV20-1|.|many
TGCAGTGCTAGGATTGCCGGGCAGCAAGAGACCCAGTACTTC
CSARIAGQQETQYF
>TRBJ2-7|TRBV27|.|.
TGTGCCAGCAGTTATGAGGGGGGACTAACCTCCTACGAGCAGTACTTC
CASSYEGGLTSYEQYF
>TRBJ2-7|TRBV7-9|TRBD2|many
TGTGCCAGCAGCTCTGTCGGGGGGAGGGCGTACGAGCAGTACTTC
CASSSVGGRAYEQYF
>TRBJ2-5|TRBV30|.|many
TGTGCCGTACGATGGGAAGGAGTGGGAGAGACCCAGTACTTC
CAVRWEGVGETQYF
>TRBJ2-5|TRBV20-1|.|few
TGCAGTGCTGACCTCAGGGAAGGAGGCCAAGAGACCCAGTACTTC
CSADLREGGQETQYF
>TRBJ1-1|TRBV12-3/TRBV12-4|.|many
TGTGCCAGCAGTTTTGGGGGGGAGAACCAAGCTTTCTTT
CASSFGGENQAFF
>TRBJ2-7|TRBV2|.|many
TGTGCCAGCAGTCGGTTGGGGTACACCTCGTACGAGCAGTACTTC
CASSRLGYTSYEQYF
>TRBJ2-7|TRBV7-3|.|few
TGTGCCAGCAGCTCCTATCCCTCAAAGCCCTACGAGCAGTACTTC
CASSSYPSKPYEQYF
>TRBJ2-1|TRBV27|TRBD2|few
TGTGCCAGCAGTTTATTCCGCCTTGAGCGGGAGTATGGAAATGAGCAGTTCTTC
CASSLFRLEREYGNEQFF
>TRBJ2-1|TRBV6-5|TRBD2|many
TGTGCCAGCAGTTACTCGATTGTAGCGGGAAGTGAGCAGTTCTTC
CASSYSIVAGSEQFF
>TRBJ2-3|TRBV2|TRBD2|.
TGTGCCAACCAGGGAGCTAGCGGCACCACAGATACGCAGTATTTT
CANQGASGTTDTQYF
>TRBJ2-2|TRBV6-1|.|many
TGTGCCAGCACCCTACAGGGTTTTAACGGGGAGCTGTTTTTT
CASTLQGFNGELFF
>TRBJ2-1|TRBV24-1|TRBD2|.
TGTGCCACCAGTCCAAGGGTAGCGGGTTCGGGTGAGCAGTTCTTC
CATSPRVAGSGEQFF
>TRBJ2-7|TRBV12-3/TRBV12-4|.|many
TGTGCCAGCAGTGAGGACAGCACTGGGTACGAGCAGTACTTC
CASSEDSTGYEQYF
>TRBJ2-7|TRBV10-3|TRBD2|.
TGTGCCATCAGTGAGACGGGGGGGGTGGCCTACGAGCAGTACTTC
CAISETGGVAYEQYF
>TRBJ2-2|TRBV19|.|many
TGTGCCAGTATTACCCGAGATACAAACACCGGGGAGCTGTTTTTT
CASITRDTNTGELFF
>TRBJ2-7|TRBV20-1|.|few
TGCAGTGCTAGAGATCAGGTCGGATACGAGCAGTACTTC
CSARDQVGYEQYF
>TRBJ2-2|TRBV27|TRBD1|.
TGTGCCAGCCGACGGACAGGGAACACCGGGGAGCTGTTTTTT
CASRRTGNTGELFF
>TRBJ2-1|TRBV18|TRBD2|.
TGTGCCAGCGCGACCGGACTAGCGGGAGTTTTTGAGCAGTTCTTC
CASATGLAGVFEQFF
>TRBJ2-2|TRBV6-2/TRBV6-3|TRBD2|many
TGTGCCAGCAGTTATGGGGACTACCGATACACCGGGGAGCTGTTTTTT
CASSYGDYRYTGELFF
>TRBJ2-3|TRBV2|.|many
TGTGCCAGCAGTGGACAGCTCAGCACAGATACGCAGTATTTT
CASSGQLSTDTQYF
>TRBJ1-2|TRBV2|.|.
TGTGCCAGCAGTGAAGCGCAGTTCACAGGGATTAACTATGGCTACACCTTC
CASSEAQFTGINYGYTF
>TRBJ2-7|TRBV20-1|TRBD2|few
TGCAGTGCTAGAGATTCTTTTGTGACTAGCGCTACCTACGAGCAGTACTTC
CSARDSFVTSATYEQYF
>TRBJ2-1|TRBV7-9|.|many
TGTGCCAGCAGCTTAGAGGCAGTCAATGAGCAGTTCTTC
CASSLEAVNEQFF
>TRBJ1-2|TRBV24-1|.|few
TGTGCCACCAGTGATCCCCTGGCAGGGTCGCGCAAAACTAACTATGGCTACACCTTC
CATSDPLAGSRKTNYGYTF
>TRBJ2-3|TRBV24-1|.|many
TGTGCCACCAGTATAGGACCCACAGATACGCAGTATTTT
CATSIGPTDTQYF
>TRBJ2-7|TRBV7-9|.|few
TGTGCCAGCAGCTTAGGGTCTACCCCTTCCTACGAGCAGTACTTC
CASSLGSTPSYEQYF
>TRBJ2-7|TRBV5-1|.|few
TGCGCCAGCAGCTTGGACAGGGTACCCTACGAGCAGTACTTC
CASSLDRVPYEQYF
>TRBJ2-3|TRBV28|TRBD2|many
TGTGCCAGCAGTTTATTCGGGGGGAACACAGATACGCAGTATTTT
CASSLFGGNTDTQYF
>TRBJ1-1|TRBV28|.|few
TGTGCCAGCAGTTTTGAAGGGTGGGGCACTGAAGCTTTCTTT
CASSFEGWGTEAFF